A selection of T cell receptor beta chains follows, all from one sample in a study of blood T cell repertoires in COVID-19. This table comes from immunoSEQ multiplex PCR, and its TCRdb copy is limited to in-frame clones, with some not included. The sample records roughly 150,000 clones, roughly 87% being singletons. The specimen was peripheral blood. Source of these receptors: a human donor in a cohort sampled during active COVID-19. Each CDR3 is given with its conserved first and last residue. D genes are given only for firm matches. Clone size is shown for a subset of rows, as once, few, many or a class of expanded clone.

TRBV11-2	TRBJ1-1	NA	NA	CASSLVPRGPLRTEAFF
TRBV13	TRBJ1-1	NA	NA	CASSPRRPGNTEAFF
TRBV2	TRBJ2-2	NA	NA	CASSPDRNTGELFF
TRBV3-1/TRBV3-2	TRBJ1-1	TRBD1	NA	CASSQDPGGQTEAFF
TRBV28	TRBJ2-7	TRBD2	NA	CAIRTSSPYEQYF
TRBV2	TRBJ2-1	TRBD2	NA	CASTRTSGRASAYNEQFF
TRBV5-4	TRBJ1-2	NA	many	CASSSPGPGDNYGYTF
TRBV9	TRBJ2-2	TRBD1	NA	CASSPGGTRTGELFF
TRBV2	TRBJ2-2	TRBD2	NA	CASSVETSGRAGELFF
TRBV29-1	TRBJ2-3	NA	NA	CSATTVIPGDTQYF
TRBV6-5	TRBJ2-2	NA	NA	CASSPLGRMAGELFF
TRBV10-2	TRBJ2-7	TRBD2	NA	CASAGDFTYEQYF
TRBV30	TRBJ1-2	TRBD1	NA	CAWSVRGQGRYGYTF
TRBV27	TRBJ1-2	NA	NA	CASSLSGSGYTF
TRBV6-5	TRBJ2-7	NA	NA	CASSTRTANSYEQYF
TRBV12-3/TRBV12-4	TRBJ2-7	TRBD1	NA	CASSLGTGEQYF
TRBV3-1/TRBV3-2	TRBJ1-6	NA	NA	CASSQTVSYNSPLHF
TRBV5-4	TRBJ2-5	NA	NA	CASRIDTQETQYF
TRBV6-6	TRBJ2-7	TRBD2	NA	CASSLLAGGPYEQYF
TRBV19	TRBJ2-3	TRBD2	NA	CASSPPLAGGTDTQYF
TRBV9	TRBJ2-2	TRBD2	NA	CASSVGRADRGAGELFF
TRBV9	TRBJ2-7	NA	NA	CASSPEGRTYEQYF
TRBV27	TRBJ1-6	TRBD1	once	CASSLRPGGKNSPLHF
TRBV5-3	TRBJ2-5	NA	NA	CARVSSRRESEETQYF
TRBV6-1	TRBJ2-7	TRBD2	NA	CASSDFGLAGGVRQYF
TRBV14	TRBJ2-7	TRBD1	once	CASSQGQGFGDEQYF
TRBV7-9	TRBJ1-2	NA	NA	CASSLDSWAEGYGYTF
TRBV5-6	TRBJ1-1	TRBD1	NA	CASSLRVRLGGRGTEAFF
TRBV7-2	TRBJ2-3	TRBD2	NA	CASSPGVGDYYTDTQYF
TRBV18	TRBJ1-1	NA	few	CASSLDRTQGAFF
TRBV7-2	TRBJ1-5	TRBD1	NA	CASSRDREAFQPQHF
TRBV7-9	TRBJ2-6	NA	NA	CASSSVSGANVLTF
TRBV6-5	TRBJ2-1	TRBD2	NA	CASSYLAGGREQFF
TRBV7-9	TRBJ1-2	NA	NA	CASSLERAKGYTF
TRBV30	TRBJ2-7	NA	NA	CAWSVQVEYEQYF
TRBV19	TRBJ1-4	NA	NA	CASSGLTGRNEKLFF
TRBV7-9	TRBJ2-7	TRBD2	NA	CASSFSGGPSFYEQYF
TRBV4-1	TRBJ2-7	TRBD1	NA	CASSQERLLSLGQVEQYF
TRBV5-4	TRBJ2-5	NA	NA	CASSLGRIQETQYF
TRBV19	TRBJ2-5	TRBD1	NA	CASSVGTGRGETQYF
TRBV7-8	TRBJ2-7	TRBD1	NA	CASSLGGTGGNEQYF
TRBV2	TRBJ2-2	NA	NA	CASRLGANTGELFF
TRBV5-4	TRBJ2-7	NA	NA	CASTEFPRGGNYEQYF
TRBV3-1/TRBV3-2	TRBJ2-4	TRBD2	NA	CASSPTGGRAKNIQYF
TRBV7-3	TRBJ2-3	NA	NA	CASSLQGPSDTQYF
TRBV10-3	TRBJ1-2	TRBD1	NA	CATRQGDYGYTF
TRBV2	TRBJ2-7	TRBD2	NA	CASSSSGVAYEQYF
TRBV5-1	TRBJ2-7	NA	once	CASSITDRHEQYF
TRBV19	TRBJ2-1	TRBD2	NA	CASSIERGAEQFF
TRBV19	TRBJ2-7	NA	once	CASSIGVTSYEQYF
TRBV13	TRBJ1-1	NA	NA	CASSSWTAEAFF
TRBV28	TRBJ1-2	NA	NA	CASRPPGNYGYTF
TRBV19	TRBJ1-1	TRBD1	NA	CASSAGQGVPQDTEAFF
TRBV7-2	TRBJ2-3	TRBD2	once	CASSLGWGRASDTQYF
TRBV18	TRBJ1-3	NA	NA	CASSPSGSGNTIYF
TRBV5-1	TRBJ1-2	TRBD1	NA	CASRPDRVNYGYTF
TRBV29-1	TRBJ1-2	TRBD1	once	CSGGTGSRNGYTF
TRBV19	TRBJ2-7	NA	many	CASSIGTGTYEQYF